The 17 T cell receptor beta chains below were found in one sample sequenced in a study of PD-L1 blockade in urothelial cancer. Method: immunoSEQ multiplex PCR; TCRdb's copy keeps in-frame clones and lacks some. Of just over 50,000 clones detected, around 86% appear once; the ten largest clones hold around 15%. Specimen: PBMCs, collected around atezolizumab (anti-PD-L1) treatment. The receptor set was obtained from a man between 60 and 75 years old with urothelial cancer.

The sample holds a few counts of this clone. The chain links TRBV28 to TRBJ1-2, with D possibly being TRBD1 (6 bases). Germline assignment: CDR1 MDHEN and CDR2 SYDVKM. The CDR3 is 15 amino acids. Trimming stripped 8 bases from V and 0 bases from J, with 16 bases between. CDR3 nucleotide sequence: TGTGCCAGCCTAATAGGGGGTCGGACTAACTATGGCTACACCTTC. Translated, it gives CASLIGGRTNYGYTF.

On this clone itself: Other DNA sequences in this specimen translate into the identical CDR3. The chain links TRBV30 to TRBJ1-5; 7 nucleotides agree with TRBD1. Germline trimming cut 0 bases from V and 6 bases from J; bases unmatched to any gene: 11. Germline V gives CDR1 GTSNPN, CDR2 SVGIG (reference sequence). The CDR3 totals 16 residues. CDR3 residues: CAWSVEGAGSGQPQHF. The CDR3 DNA reads as TGTGCCTGGAGTGTCGAGGGGGCGGGGTCGGGTCAGCCCCAGCATTTT. The full variable domain, in which reference TRBV30 and TRBJ1-5 provide the parts outside the CDR3, is SQTIHQWPATLVQPVGSPLSLECTVEGTSNPNLYWYRQAAGRGLQLLFYSVGIGQISSEVPQNLSASRPQDRQFILSSKKLLLSDSGFYLCAWSVEGAGSGQPQHFGDGTRLSIL.

The chain links TRBV6-1 to TRBJ1-2, with TRBD1 identical over 7 bases. This CDR3 has 14 amino acids. Germline CDR1 is MNHNS and CDR2 is SASEGT. V trimming: 7 bases; J trimming: 4 bases; junction bases outside the gene matches: 9. The CDR3 region is CASTQGQPAYGYTF. Here the CDR3 DNA reads TGTGCCAGCACCCAGGGACAGCCAGCCTATGGCTACACCTTC.

The CDR3 DNA follows: TGTGCCTGGACAAGACCAATGGGAGCTGGAAACACCATATATTTT. It is translated as CAWTRPMGAGNTIYF. The rearrangement links TRBV30 to TRBJ1-3; D remains ambiguous. V was clipped by 4 bases and J by 2 bases, with 15 bases between them. CDR1 GTSNPN and CDR2 SVGIG come from the germline V gene (reference sequence). This CDR3 is 15 amino acids long.

This chain's CDR3 is CASSLADSGRSFELFF. In nucleotides, the CDR3 is TGCGCCAGCAGCTTGGCCGATAGCGGGAGGTCGTTTGAGCTGTTTTTT. V usage is TRBV5-1 and J usage is TRBJ2-2; 10 nucleotides agree with TRBD2. The CDR3 is 16 residues long. Germline lookup yields CDR1 SGHRS and CDR2 YFSETQ. J gave up 11 bases and V 0 bases, and 10 bases lay outside the gene matches. Filled out from reference TRBV5-1 and TRBJ2-2, the complete variable domain reads KAGVTQTPRYLIKTRGQQVTLSCSPISGHRSVSWYQQTPGQGLQFLFEYFSETQRNKGNFPGRFSGRQFSNSRSEMNVSTLELGDSALYLCASSLADSGRSFELFFGEGSRLTVL.

The V gene is TRBV10-3, the J gene TRBJ2-3, with TRBD2 matching over 9 bases. This CDR3 has 16 residues. V shed 5 bases, J shed 3 bases, and the junction held 9 bases outside the gene matches. Germline V gene lookup returns CDR1 ENHRY and CDR2 SYGVKD. The CDR3 sequence is CAISRAGLATTDTQYF. CDR3 DNA: TGTGCCATCAGTAGGGCAGGACTAGCGACGACAGATACGCAGTATTTT.

This clone was observed a single time. The genes are TRBV6-5 and TRBJ2-7, with 11 bases that match TRBD2. The V gene's germline CDR1 is MNHEY and CDR2 SVGAGI. V lost 6 bases to trimming and J lost 4 bases; unmatched junction nucleotides: 5. CDR3 length equals 14 residues. CDR3 DNA sequence: TGTGCCAGCAGACTAGCGGGAGAAAATTACGAGCAGTACTTC. It is translated as CASRLAGENYEQYF.

V gene TRBV9 combines with J gene TRBJ2-2; a possible D gene is TRBD2 (6 bases). Per germline, CDR1 SGDLS and CDR2 YYNGEE. Trimming removed 2 bases from V and 0 bases from J, with 8 bases in between. The CDR3 has 15 residues. CDR3 amino acids: CASSVGTPNTGELFF. Here the CDR3 DNA reads TGTGCCAGCAGCGTCGGGACTCCGAACACCGGGGAGCTGTTTTTT.

This clone was observed a few times. V gene TRBV11-1 combines with J gene TRBJ1-1; D is perhaps TRBD1 (5 bases). CDR3 length: 16 amino acids. With 3 bases removed from V and 1 base from J, the gap between germline ends came to 15 bases. CDR1 and CDR2 (germline): SGHAT, FQDESV (reference sequence). CDR3 bases: TGTGCCAGCAGCTTTCGGCCAGGGCACACGAACACTGAAGCTTTCTTT. Residues: CASSFRPGHTNTEAFF.

The chain joins TRBV9 to TRBJ1-3, with unresolved D. This CDR3 comprises 16 residues. The germline V and J ends were trimmed by 0 bases and 0 bases, with 10 bases remaining between them. In germline, CDR1 is SGDLS, CDR2 YYNGEE. DNA of the CDR3: TGTGCCAGCAGCGTAGCTTCGGGGATCTCTGGAAACACCATATATTTT. Protein sequence: CASSVASGISGNTIYF.

The chain uses TRBV20-1 and TRBJ1-1; no firm D call. This CDR3 has 11 residues. From germline, CDR1 is DFQATT and CDR2 SNEGSKA (reference sequence). The germline V and J ends were trimmed by 6 bases and 1 base, with 6 bases remaining between them. CDR3 in DNA: TGCAGTGCCCGAGGGAACACTGAAGCTTTCTTT. Its translation is CSARGNTEAFF.

In its sample, this clone was seen once. The chain combines TRBV10-3 with TRBJ1-5, with 10 bases matching TRBD1. This CDR3 is built from 12 residues. Germline values: CDR1 ENHRY, CDR2 SYGVKD. Trimming took 10 bases from V and 5 from J; bases not matched to a gene: 2. CDR3 nucleotides: TGTGCCACCGGGACAGGGGATCAGCCCCAGCATTTT. This codes for CATGTGDQPQHF.

This chain connects TRBV10-1 to TRBJ2-7; D remains ambiguous. CDR3 length: 12 amino acids. Trimming pared 6 bases from V and 0 bases from J, leaving 6 bases between. The germline gives CDR1 WNHNN, CDR2 SYGVQD (reference sequence). CDR3 in amino acids: CASSHNSYEQYF. In nucleotides, the CDR3 is TGCGCCAGCAGCCACAACTCCTACGAGCAGTACTTC.

The chain employs TRBV9 and TRBJ1-5; no definite D call. CDR3 length equals 14 residues. Trimming took 0 bases from V and 3 from J, leaving 7 bases between them. From germline, CDR1 is SGDLS and CDR2 YYNGEE. DNA for the CDR3: TGTGCCAGCAGCGTAGGGGCTAACAATCAGCCCCAGCATTTT. Its protein product is CASSVGANNQPQHF.

The chain uses TRBV18 and TRBJ2-4; tentative D call: TRBD1 (5 bases). V gave up 3 bases and J gave up 0 bases, with 9 bases separating them. Germline assignment: CDR1 KGHSH and CDR2 LQKENI. The CDR3 consists of 15 residues. CDR3 loop: CASSPSGLAKNIQYF. The CDR3 DNA follows: TGTGCCAGCTCACCTTCAGGGCTAGCCAAAAACATTCAGTACTTC.

V gene TRBV5-1 combines with J gene TRBJ1-5, with TRBD1 as a possible D gene (6 bases). The CDR3 has 15 residues. Germline lookup yields CDR1 SGHRS and CDR2 YFSETQ. Deletions cut 0 bases from V and 4 bases from J, with 11 bases between. CDR3 in DNA: TGCGCCAGCAGCTTGGAGGGGGTTTGGAATCAGCCCCAGCATTTT. Translated, it gives CASSLEGVWNQPQHF.

J is TRBJ2-3 and V is TRBV7-2, with 9 positions matching TRBD2. V lost 5 bases and J lost 5; bases outside the gene matches: 5. Germline loops: CDR1 SGHTA, CDR2 FQGNSA. CDR3 length equals 14 residues. Here the CDR3 reads CASSPGLAVDTQYF. The CDR3 DNA reads TGTGCCAGCAGCCCGGGACTAGCAGTAGATACGCAGTATTTT.